In its sample, the clone carrying this T cell receptor beta chain was seen a few times. The antigen is unknown. The sample belongs to a study of CD8+CD57+ T cells in acquired aplastic anemia. Study in general: CD4+ and CD8+ cells, once sorted, gave DNA averaging about 3.4 ug. Study findings and constraints: Patients were compared with controls for CD8+ Simpson's diversity, and no significant difference emerged.

This CDR3 has 16 residues. The ends were cut back, 7 bases at V and 0 bases at J, with 16 bases in the middle. The V gene's germline CDR1 is MNHNY and CDR2 SVGAGI (reference sequence). For CDR3 and TCR beta VDJ profiling, genomic DNA was the template used. TCRdb reprocessed the reads via MiXCR and lists one record per CDR3 protein. This table holds 210,000 or so distinct CDR3 sequences, under 55% found once. Patients selected for sequencing had displayed CD8+CD57+ cell expansion by flow cytometry. Every patient had severe acquired aplastic anemia. All patients were therapy-naive when blood was sampled.

This chain uses TRBV6-6 with TRBJ2-1; D remains unclear. The sequenced sample was sorted CD4+, CD8+, or CD8+CD57+ T cells (not recorded which) from PBMCs. This TCR was sampled from a human donor with aplastic anemia. CDR3 nucleotide sequence: TGTGCCAGCACCGGCGTTACAGTTTCCTCCTACAATGAGCAGTTCTTC. This sequence encodes CASTGVTVSSYNEQFF.